The T cell receptor beta chain described here comes from a study of control samples from healthy donors and cancer patients. Some clones are missing from TCRdb's copy, which holds only in-frame ones; the method was immunoSEQ multiplex PCR. Of roughly 130,000 clones in the sample, roughly 90% are singletons; the top ten hold 8.5% to 10%. The junction had 9 bases not matched to a gene; V was cut back by 7 bases and J by 7 bases. CDR3 size: 14 residues. Per germline, CDR1 LNHDA and CDR2 SQIVND (reference sequence). This clonotype originated in a man in his late teens or twenties in good health. The sample consisted of blood. The V and J genes are TRBV19 and TRBJ1-2, with TRBD1 matching over 10 bases. In DNA, the CDR3 is TGTGCCAGTACCCGACAGGGGGCGCGTGCTGGCTACACCTTC. As protein: CASTRQGARAGYTF.